These T cell receptor beta chains were read from a single sample in a study of T cells in Graves' hyperthyroidism and ophthalmopathy. Via MiXCR, TCRdb re-called the multiplex PCR reads, giving one row per CDR3 protein. The data contain under 500,000 distinct CDR3 sequences, about 14% of them singletons. Sequencing was done on a sample of blood. Every receptor here comes from a man aged 50-60 years with Graves' ophthalmopathy. CDR3s include the opening cysteine and the closing phenylalanine or tryptophan. Each record gives: J gene, CDR3 length, V gene, clone size, D gene, CDR3 protein, CDR3 DNA. D genes are given only for firm matches. Clone size is given for some rows only: seen once, a few or many times, or a class if the clone is expanded.

J: TRBJ2-7; length: 14; V: TRBV29-1; size: many; D: TRBD2; CDR3: CSVRLAGSSYEQYF; DNA: TGCAGCGTTCGACTAGCGGGAAGCTCCTACGAGCAGTACTTC
J: TRBJ1-1; length: 14; V: TRBV12-3/TRBV12-4; size: many; D: .; CDR3: CASSFGGPNTEAFF; DNA: TGTGCCAGCAGTTTTGGGGGCCCGAACACTGAAGCTTTCTTT
J: TRBJ2-1; length: 20; V: TRBV12-5; size: many; D: .; CDR3: CASGLVPHRLAVSSYNEQFF; DNA: TGTGCTAGTGGTTTGGTTCCGCACCGCCTGGCGGTCAGCTCCTACAATGAGCAGTTCTTC
J: TRBJ2-5; length: 15; V: TRBV5-1; size: many; D: TRBD1; CDR3: CASSIGTGGAETQYF; DNA: TGCGCCAGCAGCATAGGGACAGGGGGCGCGGAGACCCAGTACTTC
J: TRBJ2-5; length: 12; V: TRBV20-1; size: .; D: .; CDR3: CSATDMKETQYF; DNA: TGCAGTGCTACGGACATGAAGGAGACCCAGTACTTC
J: TRBJ1-1; length: 13; V: TRBV20-1; size: many; D: .; CDR3: CSARTAANTEAFF; DNA: TGCAGTGCTAGAACCGCGGCGAACACTGAAGCTTTCTTT
J: TRBJ2-2; length: 15; V: TRBV7-9; size: few; D: .; CDR3: CASSFYGRGTGELFF; DNA: TGTGCCAGCAGCTTCTACGGACGCGGCACCGGGGAGCTGTTTTTT
J: TRBJ2-5; length: 15; V: TRBV5-1; size: few; D: TRBD2; CDR3: CASSLASGPQETQYF; DNA: TGCGCCAGCAGTCTGGCTAGCGGGCCACAAGAGACCCAGTACTTC
J: TRBJ2-5; length: 10; V: TRBV20-1; size: many; D: .; CDR3: CSARRETQYF; DNA: TGCAGTGCTCGGCGAGAGACCCAGTACTTC
J: TRBJ2-1; length: 15; V: TRBV12-5; size: few; D: TRBD2; CDR3: CASGFLAGYYNEQFF; DNA: TGTGCTAGTGGTTTTCTAGCGGGATACTACAATGAGCAGTTCTTC
J: TRBJ1-1; length: 17; V: TRBV30; size: many; D: .; CDR3: CAWSFLPGRVGWSEAFF; DNA: TGTGCCTGGAGTTTCCTCCCTGGACGGGTTGGGTGGTCTGAAGCTTTCTTT
J: TRBJ2-7; length: 14; V: TRBV5-1; size: many; D: .; CDR3: CASSSTGPHYEQYF; DNA: TGCGCCAGCAGCTCAACCGGGCCTCACTACGAGCAGTACTTC
J: TRBJ1-6; length: 16; V: TRBV5-1; size: many; D: TRBD1; CDR3: CASSPEQGRRNSPLHF; DNA: TGCGCCAGCAGCCCAGAACAGGGGCGTCGTAATTCACCCCTCCACTTT
J: TRBJ1-1; length: 13; V: TRBV29-1; size: many; D: .; CDR3: CSVEQGYNTEAFF; DNA: TGCAGCGTTGAACAGGGTTATAACACTGAAGCTTTCTTT
J: TRBJ2-7; length: 14; V: TRBV2; size: .; D: .; CDR3: CASSGGSGTYEQYF; DNA: TGTGCCAGCAGTGGAGGTAGCGGAACCTACGAGCAGTACTTC
J: TRBJ2-1; length: 13; V: TRBV10-3; size: .; D: .; CDR3: CAISEGTQYEQFF; DNA: TGTGCCATCAGTGAGGGGACGCAATACGAGCAGTTCTTC
J: TRBJ1-3; length: 12; V: TRBV6-1; size: .; D: .; CDR3: CASSGQLNTIYF; DNA: TGTGCCAGCAGCGGACAGCTAAACACCATATATTTT
J: TRBJ2-7; length: 14; V: TRBV13; size: many; D: TRBD2; CDR3: CASSISGSSYEQYF; DNA: TGTGCCAGCAGCATCAGCGGGAGTAGCTACGAGCAGTACTTC
J: TRBJ2-3; length: 16; V: TRBV7-2; size: many; D: .; CDR3: CASSLELAAYTDTQYF; DNA: TGTGCCAGCAGCTTAGAACTAGCAGCTTACACAGATACGCAGTATTTT
J: TRBJ2-1; length: 16; V: TRBV18; size: many; D: TRBD1; CDR3: CASSPIRTGVGNEQFF; DNA: TGTGCCAGCTCACCGATAAGGACAGGGGTCGGCAATGAGCAGTTCTTC
J: TRBJ2-1; length: 14; V: TRBV5-1; size: .; D: TRBD1; CDR3: CASSSTGGINERFF; DNA: TGCGCCAGCAGCAGCACAGGGGGCATCAATGAGCGGTTCTTC
J: TRBJ2-1; length: 17; V: TRBV12-3/TRBV12-4; size: .; D: TRBD2; CDR3: CASSSGGVWLAGDRRFF; DNA: TGTGCCAGCAGTTCGGGGGGGGTGTGGCTAGCGGGAGATCGACGGTTCTTC
J: TRBJ2-6; length: 17; V: TRBV6-1; size: few; D: .; CDR3: CASSRRHDSSGANVLTF; DNA: TGTGCCAGCTCCCGGAGACACGATAGCTCTGGGGCCAACGTCCTGACTTTC
J: TRBJ2-1; length: 15; V: TRBV5-8; size: many; D: .; CDR3: CASSLVSVVGNEQFF; DNA: TGTGCCAGCAGCTTGGTAAGCGTTGTAGGGAATGAGCAGTTCTTC